A single sample gave rise to the 19 T cell receptor beta chains below, sequenced in a study of CD8 T cells in Susac syndrome. RNA was extracted with the RNeasy kit, and a quantity of 0.5 to 1 ug was reverse transcribed using random hexamers. TCRdb processed the immunoSEQ multiplex PCR reads anew with MiXCR; each CDR3 protein has one entry. The table has 150,000 or so distinct CDR3 sequences, 94% seen once. The specimen was CD8+ T cells from PBMCs. Source of these receptors: a human donor with multiple sclerosis.

The rearrangement joins TRBV9 to TRBJ2-5, with D possibly being TRBD2 (6 bases). V gave up 3 bases and J gave up 3 bases, with 12 bases separating them. CDR1 and CDR2 from the germline V gene are SGDLS and YYNGEE. CDR3 length: 14 amino acids. CDR3 DNA sequence: TGTGCCAGCAGCGCGACTAGTGCCGAAGAGACCCAGTACTTC. This encodes CASSATSAEETQYF.

This chain joins TRBV10-3 and TRBJ2-4, with a tentative D call TRBD2 (6 bases). Trimming removed 4 bases at V and 0 bases at J, with 13 bases between. This CDR3 is 16 amino acids long. Per germline, CDR1 ENHRY and CDR2 SYGVKD. CDR3 DNA sequence: TGTGCCATCAGTGGAGGCCAGGGACTAGCCAAAAACATTCAGTACTTC. Its translation is CAISGGQGLAKNIQYF.

The rearrangement joins TRBV6-4 to TRBJ1-1; D unclear. This CDR3 is built from 13 residues. CDR1 and CDR2 from the germline V gene are MRHNA and SNTAGT. Trimming pared 3 bases from V and 0 bases from J, leaving 5 bases between. CDR3 sequence reads: CASSEGVNTEAFF. In DNA form, the CDR3 reads TGTGCCAGCAGTGAGGGTGTGAACACTGAAGCTTTCTTT.

The genes are TRBV9 and TRBJ1-4; 8 bases align to TRBD1. V gave up 3 bases and J gave up 8 bases; unmatched junction bases: 3. Germline V gene data show CDR1 as SGDLS and CDR2 as YYNGEE. The CDR3 runs 13 residues. CDR3 bases: TGTGCCAGCAGCGAGGCAGGGGGCGAAAAACTGTTTTTT. This sequence encodes CASSEAGGEKLFF.

The V gene is TRBV9, the J gene TRBJ1-5; 8 bases align to TRBD1. CDR3 length: 17 residues. The germline CDR1 and CDR2 sequences are SGDLS and YYNGEE. V was pared by 3 bases and J by 0 bases, with 8 bases of the junction left unmatched. CDR3 nucleotide sequence: TGTGCCAGCAGCGCGGGACAGGCCTTTAATAGCAATCAGCCCCAGCATTTT. This codes for CASSAGQAFNSNQPQHF.

The chain recombines TRBV2 with TRBJ2-5; D possibly corresponds to TRBD2 (5 bases). The V gene's germline CDR1 is SNHLY and CDR2 FYNNEI. The CDR3 length is 14 residues. The germline V and J ends were trimmed by 4 bases and 1 base, with 10 bases remaining between them. This CDR3 is CASSGLPAQETQYF. The CDR3 coding sequence is TGTGCCAGCAGTGGACTACCCGCCCAAGAGACCCAGTACTTC.

The rearrangement uses TRBV20-1 and TRBJ1-1; D may be TRBD1 (5 bases). There are 12 residues in the CDR3. V gave up 7 bases and J gave up 5 bases, with 14 bases separating them. Germline loops: CDR1 DFQATT, CDR2 SNEGSKA (reference sequence). CDR3: CSGSGLGTEAFF. The CDR3 coding sequence is TGCAGTGGATCGGGGCTTGGGACTGAAGCTTTCTTT.

This sequence joins TRBV27 and TRBJ2-7; possibly TRBD2 for D (5 bases). This CDR3 is built from 14 residues. Germline loops: CDR1 MNHEY, CDR2 SMNVEV (reference sequence). V lost 0 bases and J 6 bases, leaving 12 bases between the germline ends. The CDR3 bases are TGTGCCAGCAGTTTATCGGTCGGAGGTCCCGAGCAGTACTTC. This codes for CASSLSVGGPEQYF.

CDR3 DNA: TGTGCCAGCAGCGTAGACCAGAAAGAGACCCAGTACTTC. Protein sequence: CASSVDQKETQYF. The chain couples TRBV9 to TRBJ2-5; D uncertain. Trimming cost V 0 bases and J 3 bases, with 6 bases left between them. CDR3 length: 13 amino acids. Germline loops: CDR1 SGDLS, CDR2 YYNGEE. The entire variable domain, with the rest obtained from reference TRBV9 and TRBJ2-5, is as follows: DSGVTQTPKHLITATGQRVTLRCSPRSGDLSVYWYQQSLDQGLQFLIQYYNGEERAKGNILERFSAQQFPDLHSELNLSSLELGDSALYFCASSVDQKETQYFGPGTRLLVL.

The chain employs TRBV7-2 and TRBJ2-5, with 7 nucleotides matching TRBD2. Germline CDR1 and CDR2: SGHTA and FQGNSA. After removal of 6 bases from V and 2 bases from J, the junction contained 6 bases not matched to a gene. The CDR3 is made up of 14 amino acids. The CDR3, as DNA: TGTGCCAGCAGGCGTCGGGGGGAACAAGAGACCCAGTACTTC. Residues: CASRRRGEQETQYF.

The rearrangement uses TRBV6-2 or TRBV6-3 and TRBJ2-7; D gene ambiguous. Germline V gene sequence: CDR1 MNHEY, CDR2 SVGEGT. The CDR3 is 11 amino acids. V lost 6 bases and J lost 5, with 8 bases in between. CDR3 sequence reads: CASSYVNEQYF. The CDR3 DNA follows: TGTGCCAGCAGCTACGTAAACGAGCAGTACTTC.

This rearrangement joins TRBV7-9 to TRBJ2-2, with 7 bases aligning to TRBD1. The V gene's germline CDR1 is SEHNR and CDR2 FQNEAQ (reference sequence). With 5 bases clipped from V and 3 bases from J, the junction kept 6 bases outside the gene matches. The CDR3 extends over 15 amino acids. CDR3: CASSPRQGYTGELFF. The CDR3 DNA reads as TGTGCCAGCAGCCCCCGACAGGGATACACCGGGGAGCTGTTTTTT.

The rearrangement links TRBV7-8 to TRBJ2-3; 10 nucleotides match TRBD2. The trim removed 3 bases at V and 2 bases at J, leaving 8 bases unmatched. The germline gives CDR1 SGHVS, CDR2 FQNEAQ. The CDR3 loop spans 17 amino acids. This CDR3 reads CASSFLPLAGATDTQYF. The DNA for the CDR3 is TGTGCCAGCAGCTTCCTACCCCTAGCGGGGGCCACAGATACGCAGTATTTT. The full variable domain, rest sourced from reference TRBV7-8 and TRBJ2-3, is GAGVSQSPRYKVAKRGQDVALRCDPISGHVSLFWYQQALGQGPEFLTYFQNEAQLDKSGLPSDRFFAERPEGSVSTLKIQRTQQEDSAVYLCASSFLPLAGATDTQYFGPGTRLTVL.

The CDR3 here is CSVEVSSYEQYF. The CDR3 DNA is TGCAGCGTTGAAGTCAGTTCCTACGAGCAGTACTTC. The gene calls are TRBV29-1 and TRBJ2-7, with D unresolved. Trimming took off 1 base at V and 1 base at J, with 5 bases between the two ends. Germline V gene data show CDR1 as SQVTM and CDR2 as ANQGSEA. The CDR3 loop spans 12 amino acids.

The CDR3 region has the DNA TGTGCCAGCAGTCCCCCCGGCCCGGGCTACACCTTC. This gives the protein CASSPPGPGYTF. V and J are TRBV12-3 or TRBV12-4 and TRBJ1-2; no reliable D call. Trimming took off 5 bases at V and 8 bases at J, with 12 bases between the two ends. This CDR3 is 12 amino acids long.

V and J are TRBV7-3 and TRBJ2-1, with 10 bases aligning to TRBD2. In germline, CDR1 is SGHTA, CDR2 FQGTGA. After removal of 3 bases from V and 6 bases from J, the junction contained 2 bases not matched to a gene. The CDR3 contains 14 residues. CDR3 nucleotide sequence: TGTGCCAGCAGCTTCAGCGGGGGGGCCAATGAGCAGTTCTTC. Residues: CASSFSGGANEQFF.

The V and J genes are TRBV20-1 and TRBJ2-5, with 9 bases fitting TRBD1. Germline trimming cut 5 bases from V and 8 bases from J; bases unmatched to any gene: 9. This CDR3 has 13 amino acids. Germline V gene data show CDR1 as DFQATT and CDR2 as SNEGSKA (reference sequence). In DNA, the CDR3 is TGCAGTGCTCCCTGGACAGGGGACGGCACCCAGTACTTC. Translating it yields CSAPWTGDGTQYF.

The V call is TRBV30, the J call TRBJ1-1, with a weak D call TRBD1 (5 bases). The CDR3 sequence is 12 residues long. CDR1 is GTSNPN, CDR2 SVGIG, per germline (reference sequence). V was trimmed by 2 bases and J by 4 bases, leaving 8 bases between them. The CDR3 DNA reads as TGTGCCTGGAGTAGCGGGGGCACTGAAGCTTTCTTT. Its protein product is CAWSSGGTEAFF.

The chain carries TRBV7-8 and TRBJ2-1; 12 nucleotides agree with TRBD2. V was pared by 5 bases and J by 5 bases, with 4 bases of the junction left unmatched. Germline V lookup: CDR1 SGHVS, CDR2 FQNEAQ. The CDR3 consists of 15 residues. CDR3 residues: CASSLLAGGDNEQFF. CDR3 coding DNA: TGTGCCAGCAGCCTTCTAGCGGGGGGGGACAATGAGCAGTTCTTC.